The next 30 T cell receptor beta chains were all read from a single sample in a study of blood T cell repertoires in COVID-19. Generated by immunoSEQ multiplex PCR, the TCRdb table keeps only in-frame clones and is missing some. The sample holds under 200,000 clones, approximately 90% seen once. Sequencing was performed on peripheral blood. These TCRs come from a man younger than 30 with acute or convalescent COVID-19.

The genes are TRBV6-5 and TRBJ1-2; no firm D call. Germline CDR1 and CDR2: MNHEY and SVGAGI. Trimming pared 11 bases from V and 6 bases from J, leaving 13 bases between. This CDR3 has 11 residues. CDR3 sequence: CAVYTSNGYTF. In DNA, the CDR3 is TGTGCCGTTTACACGTCCAATGGCTACACCTTC.

The CDR3 DNA sequence: TGTGCCAGCAGCTTGGGGCCGAACACTGAAGCTTTCTTT. Translating gives CASSLGPNTEAFF. This chain joins TRBV5-8 and TRBJ1-1; D is unclear. Germline values: CDR1 SGHTS, CDR2 YDEGEE. The CDR3 loop spans 13 amino acids. V shed 0 bases and J shed 1 base, with 4 bases lying between them. Based on the CDR3 plus reference TRBV5-8 and TRBJ1-1, the full variable domain is EAGVTQSPTHLIKTRGQQATLRCSPISGHTSVYWYQQALGLGLQFLLWYDEGEERNRGNFPPRFSGRQFPNYSSELNVNALELEDSALYLCASSLGPNTEAFFGQGTRLTVV.

This chain links TRBV7-9 with TRBJ1-1; a possible D gene is TRBD1 (6 bases). V was cut by 3 bases and J by 6 bases, with 17 bases left in between. The CDR3 loop spans 15 amino acids. Germline CDR1 SEHNR, CDR2 FQNEAQ (reference sequence). As DNA, the CDR3 is TGTGCCAGCAGCTTTCCACAGGGTTTCAGTCCTGAAGCTTTCTTT. Protein: CASSFPQGFSPEAFF.

The chain joins TRBV27 to TRBJ1-5, with D unresolved. This CDR3 region has 13 residues. Trimming took off 3 bases at V and 6 bases at J, with 9 bases between the two ends. Per germline, CDR1 MNHEY and CDR2 SMNVEV (reference sequence). The CDR3 region is CASSFQYPQPQHF. The CDR3 DNA follows: TGTGCCAGCAGTTTTCAGTATCCTCAGCCCCAGCATTTT.

The chain combines TRBV30 with TRBJ1-1, with D perhaps matching TRBD1 (6 bases). V dropped 4 bases and J dropped 8 bases, with 14 bases sitting between them. CDR3 length equals 12 residues. Germline V gene data show CDR1 as GTSNPN and CDR2 as SVGIG (reference sequence). The CDR3 DNA is TGTGCCTGGAATGAGGGACAACCGGAAGCTTTCTTT. Encoded protein: CAWNEGQPEAFF.

This chain links TRBV10-2 with TRBJ2-2; TRBD2 is a possible D gene (5 bases). There are 14 residues in the CDR3. Germline CDR1 reads WSHSY; CDR2 reads SAAADI. The V gene lost 8 bases and the J gene lost 3 bases, with 13 bases spanning the gap. The CDR3 coding sequence is TGCGCCAGCGAGGGAGATGTTGACACCGGGGAGCTGTTTTTT. This codes for CASEGDVDTGELFF.

The chain has TRBV19 and TRBJ1-2; D possibly corresponds to TRBD1 (5 bases). Germline V lookup: CDR1 LNHDA, CDR2 SQIVND (reference sequence). Trimming cost V 1 base and J 3 bases, with 12 bases left between them. The CDR3 has 15 residues. The CDR3 loop reads CASSIVGGAHYGYTF. In DNA form, the CDR3 reads TGTGCCAGTAGTATAGTGGGAGGGGCCCACTATGGCTACACCTTC.

The V call is TRBV25-1, the J call TRBJ2-5, with a weak D call TRBD1 (7 bases). Germline assignment: CDR1 MGHDK and CDR2 SYGVNS. This CDR3 comprises 15 residues. V was shortened by 2 bases and J by 3 bases, with 13 bases between the two germline ends. The DNA of the CDR3 is TGTGCCAGCAGTGAAGGGGGGACAGCGAAAGAGACCCAGTACTTC. Translation gives CASSEGGTAKETQYF.

V gene TRBV27 combines with J gene TRBJ1-1; D remains ambiguous. Trimming cost V 4 bases and J 10 bases, with 16 bases left between them. In germline, CDR1 is MNHEY, CDR2 SMNVEV (reference sequence). The CDR3 consists of 13 residues. The CDR3 protein is CASSSREARGAFF. Here the CDR3 DNA reads TGTGCCAGCAGTTCGCGGGAAGCCCGGGGAGCTTTCTTT.

The chain couples TRBV19 to TRBJ1-2; the D is unclear. Trimming took 8 bases from V and 2 from J, leaving 9 bases between them. Germline assignment: CDR1 LNHDA and CDR2 SQIVND (reference sequence). The CDR3 contains 12 residues. The CDR3 is CASLGENYGYTF. The CDR3 DNA reads TGTGCCAGTTTGGGAGAGAACTATGGCTACACCTTC.

The V call is TRBV3-1 (or the pseudogene TRBV3-2), the J call TRBJ1-4; 8 nucleotides match TRBD1. CDR1 LGHDT and CDR2 YNNKEL come from the germline V gene (reference sequence). J gave up 5 bases and V 1 base, and 9 bases lay outside the gene matches. This CDR3 is 17 amino acids long. CDR3 amino acids: CASSQGQGRGGNEKLFF. The CDR3 DNA follows: TGTGCCAGCAGCCAAGGACAGGGGAGGGGCGGGAATGAAAAACTGTTTTTT.

The chain combines TRBV12-3 or TRBV12-4 with TRBJ2-3; TRBD2 agrees at 8 bases. This CDR3 contains 13 residues. V gave up 5 bases and J gave up 5 bases; unmatched junction bases: 3. The CDR3 loop reads CASSPGGVDTQYF. The CDR3 DNA reads as TGTGCCAGCAGTCCCGGGGGGGTAGATACGCAGTATTTT.

The rearrangement links TRBV5-1 to TRBJ2-7; 12 bases match TRBD1. Losses at the gene ends were 0 bases for V and 5 bases for J; bases not matched to a gene: 3. The CDR3 consists of 15 residues. From germline, CDR1 is SGHRS and CDR2 YFSETQ. CDR3 residues: CASSLGGTGGNEQYF. The CDR3 DNA is TGCGCCAGCAGCTTGGGTGGGACAGGGGGCAACGAGCAGTACTTC.

This chain joins TRBV14 and TRBJ2-5; 8 positions match TRBD1. The CDR3 covers 13 residues. Germline loops: CDR1 SGHDN, CDR2 FVKESK. V lost 4 bases, J lost 4 bases, and 2 bases stayed unmatched. This CDR3 is CASSRDRGETQYF. The DNA of the CDR3 is TGTGCCAGCAGCCGTGACAGGGGAGAGACCCAGTACTTC.

The chain employs TRBV19 and TRBJ2-2, with D hard to call. This CDR3 contains 14 residues. V lost 0 bases and J 1 base, leaving 3 bases between the germline ends. Germline V gives CDR1 LNHDA, CDR2 SQIVND (reference sequence). The CDR3, as DNA: TGTGCCAGTAGTATAGAACAGAACACCGGGGAGCTGTTTTTT. Translation: CASSIEQNTGELFF.

The rearrangement links TRBV2 to TRBJ2-1; D gene uncertain. The ends were cut back, 8 bases at V and 7 bases at J, with 18 bases in the middle. The CDR3 is made up of 14 amino acids. CDR1 and CDR2 from the germline V gene are SNHLY and FYNNEI. CDR3 protein: CASVTDRGVNEQFF. CDR3 bases: TGTGCCAGCGTTACCGATCGAGGAGTAAATGAGCAGTTCTTC.

V usage is TRBV27 and J usage is TRBJ1-2; D unclear. CDR3 size: 10 residues. The V end was cut by 10 bases, the J end by 8 bases, with 11 bases between. CDR1 is MNHEY, CDR2 SMNVEV, per germline (reference sequence). CDR3 residues: CATSRFGYTF. The CDR3 region has the DNA TGTGCCACCTCACGGTTCGGCTACACCTTC.

The V call is TRBV25-1, the J call TRBJ1-3; 8 bases align to TRBD1. Looked up from germline, CDR1 is MGHDK and CDR2 is SYGVNS. There are 15 residues in the CDR3. The V and J ends lost 6 bases and 3 bases, in that order; junction bases with no gene match: 7. As DNA, the CDR3 is TGTGCCAGCAGCCTACAGGGGGTCGGTGGAAACACCATATATTTT. It is translated as CASSLQGVGGNTIYF.

The V call is TRBV5-1, the J call TRBJ2-3; maybe TRBD2 (5 bases). CDR3 length: 14 residues. The V and J ends lost 1 base and 3 bases respectively, with 9 bases between them. Germline CDR1 reads SGHRS; CDR2 reads YFSETQ. The CDR3 spells CASSLNGVTDTQYF. CDR3 coding DNA: TGCGCCAGCAGCTTGAACGGGGTTACAGATACGCAGTATTTT.

This sequence joins TRBV5-6 and TRBJ2-3, with 10 bases fitting TRBD1. V lost 3 bases and J lost 3; bases outside the gene matches: 1. The CDR3 has 14 residues. Germline CDR1 is SGHDT and CDR2 is YYEEEE. The CDR3 is CASSSDRGTDTQYF. The CDR3 nucleotides read TGTGCCAGCAGCTCGGACAGGGGGACAGATACGCAGTATTTT.

The rearrangement joins TRBV19 to TRBJ1-2, with TRBD1 matching over 8 bases. V lost 3 bases, J lost 3 bases, and 9 bases stayed unmatched. The CDR3 totals 16 residues. Germline V gene sequence: CDR1 LNHDA, CDR2 SQIVND (reference sequence). The CDR3 protein is CASSIGRGRSDYGYTF. The CDR3 region has the DNA TGTGCCAGTAGTATCGGCAGGGGGCGTTCGGACTATGGCTACACCTTC. The full variable domain, with the rest looked up from reference TRBV19 and TRBJ1-2, is DGGITQSPKYLFRKEGQNVTLSCEQNLNHDAMYWYRQDPGQGLRLIYYSQIVNDFQKGDIAEGYSVSREKKESFPLTVTSAQKNPTAFYLCASSIGRGRSDYGYTFGSGTRLTVV.

The V and J genes are TRBV15 and TRBJ2-2, with D possibly being TRBD1 (6 bases). Germline V CDR1 and CDR2: LNHNV, YYDKDF (reference sequence). This CDR3 is built from 14 residues. V was cut by 2 bases and J by 5 bases, with 9 bases left in between. CDR3 in DNA: TGTGCCACCAGCAGAAGGACAGCGACCGGGGAGCTGTTTTTT. Its protein is CATSRRTATGELFF.

This sequence joins TRBV12-3 or TRBV12-4 and TRBJ1-2; the D gene is possibly TRBD1 (6 bases). This CDR3 is 13 amino acids long. V was clipped by 3 bases and J by 5 bases, with 10 bases between them. The CDR3: CASSFRQGYGYTF. CDR3 bases: TGTGCCAGCAGTTTCCGTCAGGGGTATGGCTACACCTTC.

The J gene is TRBJ1-4, the V gene TRBV29-1, with 7 bases aligning to TRBD1. With V trimmed by 7 bases and J by 8 bases, 10 bases remained unmatched. The germline V gene encodes CDR1 SQVTM and CDR2 ANQGSEA. This CDR3 contains 13 residues. This chain's CDR3 is CSGSETGREKLFF. DNA for the CDR3: TGCAGCGGAAGCGAGACAGGGAGGGAAAAACTGTTTTTT.

This clone appeared once. The J gene is TRBJ1-5, the V gene TRBV5-8; D unclear. CDR3 length: 15 residues. Germline-derived CDR1 and CDR2 are SGHTS and YDEGEE. Between the trimmed V and J ends, which lost 0 bases and 6 bases, there was a span of 13 bases. This CDR3 reads CASSLAEHRGQPQHF. In DNA, the CDR3 is TGTGCCAGCAGCTTGGCCGAGCACCGCGGTCAGCCCCAGCATTTT.

The rearrangement joins TRBV9 to TRBJ2-1; D gene uncertain. In germline, CDR1 is SGDLS, CDR2 YYNGEE. With 0 bases removed from V and 4 bases from J, the gap between germline ends came to 11 bases. This CDR3 has 15 amino acids. The CDR3 spells CASSVGTESYNEQFF. The CDR3 DNA follows: TGTGCCAGCAGCGTAGGAACGGAGAGTTACAATGAGCAGTTCTTC.

The gene calls are TRBV6-2 or TRBV6-3 and TRBJ2-1; 8 bases fit TRBD2. The CDR3 length is 18 residues. The junction had 19 bases not matched to a gene; V was cut back by 4 bases and J by 8 bases. The germline CDR1 and CDR2 sequences are MNHEY and SVGEGT. The CDR3 nucleotides read TGTGCCAGCAGTTTCCGCATCCACGAGCGGGGGTTGGAGGATGAGCAGTTCTTC. Translated: CASSFRIHERGLEDEQFF.

V and J are TRBV19 and TRBJ2-7; 10 bases align to TRBD1. Trimming took 2 bases from V and 7 from J; bases not matched to a gene: 8. Looked up from germline, CDR1 is LNHDA and CDR2 is SQIVND (reference sequence). CDR3 length: 15 amino acids. The DNA for the CDR3 is TGTGCCAGTAGTATATCTCCGGGACAGGGGCAGGAGCAGTACTTC. It codes for CASSISPGQGQEQYF.

The rearrangement links TRBV6-1 to TRBJ2-1, with 9 bases that match TRBD2. V shed 2 bases and J 9 bases; nucleotides not matched to a gene: 14. This CDR3 contains 17 residues. The germline V gene encodes CDR1 MNHNS and CDR2 SASEGT. CDR3 nucleotide sequence: TGTGCCAGCAGTGAATACCCAGGACTAGCGAACCTGCGTGAGCAGTTCTTC. The encoded protein is CASSEYPGLANLREQFF.

The chain combines TRBV7-9 with TRBJ2-3; D not resolved. This CDR3 contains 15 residues. With 2 bases removed from V and 1 base from J, the gap between germline ends came to 10 bases. Germline V gives CDR1 SEHNR, CDR2 FQNEAQ (reference sequence). The CDR3 bases are TGTGCCAGCAGCTTAAGCGTGTCTGGCACAGATACGCAGTATTTT. Its translation: CASSLSVSGTDTQYF.